This is a list of T cell receptor beta chains from one sample in a study of cytomegalovirus exposure and HLA in healthy donors. TCRdb's table, derived via immunoSEQ multiplex PCR, lists solely in-frame clones and lacks some. The data show over 95,000 clones, with about 74% seen just once and approximately 2.4% held by the top ten. Sequencing was done on a sample of PBMCs. These receptors were obtained from a female donor in good health and CMV-seronegative. The CDR3 runs from the conserved cysteine through the conserved F or W. A D gene is named only where the DNA matches it firmly. The listing skips clone size in some rows; elsewhere it reads once, few, many or a size class.

d_call j_call clone_size v_call cdr3_nt cdr3_aa
NA TRBJ2-7 NA TRBV7-9 TGTTCCAGCAGCTTTTCCGTTACCTACGAGCAGTACTTC CSSSFSVTYEQYF
TRBD1 TRBJ1-2 once TRBV25-1 TGTGCCAGCAGTCGGACAGGCCTCTACACCTTC CASSRTGLYTF
TRBD2 TRBJ2-5 NA TRBV7-2 TGTGCCAGCAGCCCAAAGCGGGGGGTCCAAGAGACCCAGTACTTC CASSPKRGVQETQYF
NA TRBJ2-1 NA TRBV30 TGTGCCTGGCACAAGGGGGGGACGGCCAATGAGCAGTTCTTC CAWHKGGTANEQFF
TRBD1 TRBJ1-2 NA TRBV19 TGTGCCAGTAGTGTGACAGGGGGCGCAATTGATGGCTACACCTTC CASSVTGGAIDGYTF
NA TRBJ1-1 NA TRBV13 TGTGCCAGCAGTCTCTCTTCTTGGCGGCCGAACACTGAAGCTTTCTTT CASSLSSWRPNTEAFF
TRBD2 TRBJ2-3 NA TRBV19 TGTGCCAGTAGCCCCCGGACTAGCGGGGCCACAGATACGCAGTATTTT CASSPRTSGATDTQYF
TRBD1 TRBJ1-1 NA TRBV20-1 TGCAGTGCTACAGGGGGGACTGAAGCTTTCTTT CSATGGTEAFF
TRBD1 TRBJ1-4 few TRBV5-4 TGTGCCAGCAGCTTGCGGCAGGGGGACGAAAAACTGTTTTTT CASSLRQGDEKLFF
NA TRBJ2-1 NA TRBV11-1 TGTGCCAGCAGCCCTTTACAGGGGCGGGGCGGCTACAATGAGCAGTTCTTC CASSPLQGRGGYNEQFF
TRBD1 TRBJ1-2 NA TRBV9 TGTGCCAGCAGCGTCGGGACAGGGGGCGACTATGGCTACACCTTC CASSVGTGGDYGYTF
TRBD1 TRBJ2-1 NA TRBV14 TGTGCCAGCAGCCCAGGGGGCGCAGGGGGGAATGAGCAGTTCTTC CASSPGGAGGNEQFF
NA TRBJ2-1 NA TRBV25-1 TGTGCCAGCAGTGCCTCACTTGGTAGGAGTGAGGAGCAGTTCTTC CASSASLGRSEEQFF
NA TRBJ1-4 NA TRBV5-6 TGTGCCAGCAGTTTAAGGAGAGAAAAACTGTTTTTT CASSLRREKLFF
NA TRBJ1-1 NA TRBV6-5 TGTGCCAGCTCTGGGAGGAACACTGAAGCTTTCTTT CASSGRNTEAFF
NA TRBJ1-1 NA TRBV5-1 TGCGCCAGCAGCCCGTCTGGAGCTAACACTGAAGCTTTCTTT CASSPSGANTEAFF
NA TRBJ2-5 NA TRBV10-3 TGTGCCATCAGTGAGGGGCAGTCACGGTCTGAGACCCAGTACTTC CAISEGQSRSETQYF
NA TRBJ2-7 NA TRBV30 TGTGCCTGGAGTTCAGGGTCCCCAGCCGAGCAGTACTTC CAWSSGSPAEQYF
TRBD2 TRBJ2-1 NA TRBV7-6 TGTGCCAGCAGTCGTACGGGGGGGGCCTCCTACAATGAGCAGTTCTTC CASSRTGGASYNEQFF
NA TRBJ1-4 NA TRBV7-6 TGTGCCAGCAGCCCAAGTCCAGCGAATGAAAAACTGTTTTTT CASSPSPANEKLFF
TRBD2 TRBJ2-7 NA TRBV5-8 TGTGCCAGCAGCTTTAGACTAGCGGCCTCCTACGAGCAGTACTTC CASSFRLAASYEQYF
NA TRBJ1-1 NA TRBV19 TGTGCCTCTTCTTGGGGGGAGGGGAGCACTGAAGCTTTCTTT CASSWGEGSTEAFF
NA TRBJ2-7 NA TRBV4-3 TGCGCCAGCAGCCAAGGAATCGGGGGAACCTACGAGCAGTACTTC CASSQGIGGTYEQYF
NA TRBJ2-2 few TRBV6-5 TGTGCCAGCAGTTACGTGGGCAGCTTGAACACCGGGGAGCTGTTTTTT CASSYVGSLNTGELFF
TRBD1 TRBJ1-1 few TRBV6-6 TGTGCCAGCAGTTACAGGGGGACAGATGAAGCTTTCTTT CASSYRGTDEAFF
TRBD2 TRBJ2-5 NA TRBV7-7 TGTGCCAGCAGCTTACTCTTAGCGGGGGAACAGCTTTATTCGGAGACCCAGTACTTC CASSLLLAGEQLYSETQYF
NA TRBJ1-1 NA TRBV5-1 TGCGCCAGCAGCTTCCTTGGACAAGTGAACACTGAAGCTTTCTTT CASSFLGQVNTEAFF
NA TRBJ2-7 NA TRBV4-1 TGCGCCAGCAGCCCGCAGGTGCTCTACGAGCAGTACTTC CASSPQVLYEQYF
NA TRBJ2-7 NA TRBV7-9 TGTGCCAGCAGCCCACTCTTGTACGAGCAGTACTTC CASSPLLYEQYF
TRBD1 TRBJ2-5 NA TRBV6-6 TGTGCCAGCAGGAAGAAACAGGGGGAGACCCAGTACTTC CASRKKQGETQYF
TRBD1 TRBJ1-2 NA TRBV7-2 TGTGCCAGCAGCTTAGAGGTGACAGGGGGCCGGAGCTATGGCTACACCTTC CASSLEVTGGRSYGYTF
TRBD1 TRBJ2-2 NA TRBV7-2 TGTGCCAGCAGCCTATCACAGGGGGCGAGCGGGGAGCTGTTTTTT CASSLSQGASGELFF
TRBD2 TRBJ2-3 NA TRBV10-2 TGCGCCACACGGGGGGGCAATACGCAGTATTTT CATRGGNTQYF
NA TRBJ1-6 NA TRBV11-2 TGTGCCAGCAGCTTAGTCGACAGGAGTTCACCCCTCCACTTT CASSLVDRSSPLHF
TRBD1 TRBJ1-2 NA TRBV5-1 TGCGCCAGCAGCTTCCAGGGGGGACTCGACTATGGCTACACCTTC CASSFQGGLDYGYTF
NA TRBJ1-1 NA TRBV28 TGTGCCAGCAGTTGGGGGAATCGCAGGCGGGGCACTGAAGCTTTCTTT CASSWGNRRRGTEAFF
NA TRBJ2-2 NA TRBV19 TGTGCCAGTCGTACGGGGGGCCTAATGAACACCGGGGAGCTGTTTTTT CASRTGGLMNTGELFF
NA TRBJ1-1 few TRBV4-1 TGCGCCAGCAGCCCCCAGTGGGGGGGTCGAGCTGAAGCTTTCTTT CASSPQWGGRAEAFF
TRBD2 TRBJ2-5 NA TRBV6-6 TGTGCCAGCAGTTACGAGGTAGCGGGGGCGGAACAGTACTTC CASSYEVAGAEQYF
NA TRBJ1-2 NA TRBV4-1 TGCGCCAGCAGCCAAGGGGGGGGGCCAGTCTATGGCTACACCTTC CASSQGGGPVYGYTF
TRBD2 TRBJ2-1 NA TRBV5-1 TGCGCCAGCAGACCCCGAGCCGGGACTACCTTCAATGAGCAGTTCTTC CASRPRAGTTFNEQFF
NA TRBJ1-6 NA TRBV7-9 TGTGCCAGCAGCTTAGCTCGGGACACCGCTATTCCCCTCCACTTT CASSLARDTAIPLHF